A single sample gave rise to the 25 T cell receptor beta chains below, sequenced in a study of blood T cell repertoires in COVID-19. TCRdb keeps only in-frame clones here, not all; method: immunoSEQ multiplex PCR. The repertoire holds around 300,000 clones, with around 90% as singletons. Sequenced: peripheral blood. The receptors were gathered from a woman in her 40s with COVID-19, enrolled during active disease.

This clone has only one observation. This chain connects TRBV11-2 to TRBJ2-5; D remains unclear. The germline V and J ends were trimmed by 5 bases and 5 bases, with 12 bases remaining between them. The CDR3 spans 13 residues. The germline gives CDR1 SGHAT, CDR2 FQNNGV. The CDR3 region is CASSLRGTETQYF. For the CDR3, the DNA is TGTGCCAGCAGCCTTCGCGGCACCGAGACCCAGTACTTC.

This rearrangement joins TRBV9 to TRBJ2-1, with 8 bases fitting TRBD2. Germline trimming cut 0 bases from V and 5 bases from J; bases unmatched to any gene: 7. The CDR3 runs to 16 residues. CDR1 SGDLS and CDR2 YYNGEE come from the germline V gene. CDR3 loop: CASSVGATSVDNEQFF. CDR3 nucleotide sequence: TGTGCCAGCAGCGTAGGCGCGACTAGCGTAGACAATGAGCAGTTCTTC.

The rearrangement links TRBV11-2 to TRBJ1-6; D gene uncertain. The CDR3 covers 16 residues. The germline gives CDR1 SGHAT, CDR2 FQNNGV. V lost 1 base, J lost 1 base, and 8 bases lay in between. The CDR3 spells CASSLGPVSYNSPLHF. In nucleotides, the CDR3 is TGTGCCAGCAGCTTAGGTCCGGTATCCTATAATTCACCCCTCCACTTT.

CDR3 region: CASSPRTGGEKLFF. CDR3 sequence (DNA): TGTGCCAGCAGCCCGAGGACAGGTGGGGAAAAACTGTTTTTT. The chain carries TRBV11-2 and TRBJ1-4; 7 bases are shared with TRBD1. The V gene's germline CDR1 is SGHAT and CDR2 FQNNGV. CDR3 length equals 14 residues. J was trimmed by 8 bases and V by 5 bases; bases with no gene match: 8.

The CDR3 DNA is TGTGCCACCAGTGATTTGCGACAGGGGGCCGGCACCGGGGAGCTGTTTTTT. Protein product: CATSDLRQGAGTGELFF. The chain combines TRBV24-1 with TRBJ2-2, with 10 bases that match TRBD1. The CDR3 is 17 residues long. Per the germline V gene, CDR1 is KGHDR and CDR2 is SFDVKD. The V gene end was trimmed by 0 bases and the J gene end by 4 bases; junction bases not matched to a gene: 4.

As concerns this clone: Other nucleotide sequences from this sample produce the same CDR3. This chain links TRBV29-1 with TRBJ2-1, with D tentatively TRBD1 (6 bases). The ends were cut back, 3 bases at V and 5 bases at J, with 11 bases in the middle. Germline CDR1 is SQVTM and CDR2 is ANQGSEA. This CDR3 comprises 13 residues. This chain's CDR3 is CSVDRTVDNEQFF. In nucleotides, the CDR3 is TGCAGCGTTGATAGGACAGTGGACAATGAGCAGTTCTTC.

V usage is TRBV24-1 and J usage is TRBJ2-7; 8 nucleotides agree with TRBD1. The V and J ends lost 4 bases and 4 bases, in that order; junction bases with no gene match: 11. The CDR3 has 16 amino acids. The V gene's germline CDR1 is KGHDR and CDR2 SFDVKD. The CDR3 sequence: CATSDPNRQGTYEQYF. As DNA, the CDR3 is TGTGCCACCAGTGACCCCAACCGACAGGGGACGTACGAGCAGTACTTC.

The genes are TRBV6-5 and TRBJ1-1; 9 bases line up with TRBD1. Trimming cost V 4 bases and J 4 bases; bases outside gene matches: 4. The CDR3 is 14 residues long. Germline assignment: CDR1 MNHEY and CDR2 SVGAGI. The CDR3 sequence: CASSFRDRVTEAFF. In DNA, the CDR3 is TGTGCCAGCAGTTTCCGGGACAGGGTCACTGAAGCTTTCTTT.

The chain has TRBV18 and TRBJ2-3; 9 bases line up with TRBD1. Germline CDR1 KGHSH, CDR2 LQKENI. The CDR3 contains 14 residues. Trimming at V came to 6 bases and at J to 4 bases, leaving 5 bases not matched to a gene. CDR3 sequence reads: CASSYRQGADTQYF. The DNA for the CDR3 is TGTGCCAGCTCGTACAGACAGGGGGCAGATACGCAGTATTTT.

This clone was observed a few times. The chain uses TRBV6-5 and TRBJ1-2; D unclear. The CDR3 has 11 residues. Trimming left V 11 bases short and J 2 bases short, with 9 bases between. CDR1 and CDR2 from the germline V gene are MNHEY and SVGAGI. The CDR3 bases are TGTGCCTCCAGGTCCAACTATGGCTACACCTTC. Amino acids: CASRSNYGYTF.

The V call is TRBV28, the J call TRBJ1-4, with D possibly matching TRBD1 (5 bases). There are 15 residues in the CDR3. Germline V gives CDR1 MDHEN, CDR2 SYDVKM. The ends were cut back, 3 bases at V and 7 bases at J, with 15 bases in the middle. CDR3 residues: CASSLYQGQGEKLFF. The CDR3, as DNA: TGTGCCAGCAGTTTGTACCAGGGCCAAGGTGAAAAACTGTTTTTT.

V and J are TRBV7-9 and TRBJ2-3; no firm D call. V lost 6 bases and J 3 bases, leaving 7 bases between the germline ends. The germline V gene has CDR1 SEHNR and CDR2 FQNEAQ (reference sequence). This CDR3 region has 12 residues. The CDR3 loop reads CASRSHTDTQYF. The CDR3 DNA reads TGTGCCAGCAGGAGTCATACAGATACGCAGTATTTT.

The gene calls are TRBV2 and TRBJ2-7; D is possibly TRBD1 (5 bases). This CDR3 region has 17 residues. The germline V gene encodes CDR1 SNHLY and CDR2 FYNNEI. The germline V and J ends were trimmed by 8 bases and 2 bases, with 25 bases remaining between them. The CDR3 spells CASGHTTGRNFPYEQYF. The CDR3 bases are TGTGCCAGCGGACACACCACAGGAAGAAACTTCCCCTACGAGCAGTACTTC.

V is TRBV19 and J is TRBJ1-5; D gene uncertain. Germline V lookup: CDR1 LNHDA, CDR2 SQIVND (reference sequence). V dropped 3 bases and J dropped 4 bases, with 16 bases sitting between them. CDR3 length equals 16 residues. The CDR3 region is CASSIAEGRLNQPQHF. The DNA for the CDR3 is TGTGCCAGTAGTATTGCTGAAGGGAGGTTAAATCAGCCCCAGCATTTT.

CDR3 coding DNA: TGTGCCACCGCCGGGGAACCGGGGGGCTACACCTTC. Its protein product is CATAGEPGGYTF. V and J are TRBV24-1 and TRBJ1-2; D remains unclear. The CDR3 covers 12 residues. V was shortened by 9 bases and J by 8 bases, with 15 bases between the two germline ends. Looked up from germline, CDR1 is KGHDR and CDR2 is SFDVKD.

The chain couples TRBV27 to TRBJ2-7; 8 bases agree with TRBD2. In germline, CDR1 is MNHEY, CDR2 SMNVEV (reference sequence). V dropped 9 bases and J dropped 3; count of bases not matched to a gene: 13. CDR3 length equals 15 residues. The CDR3 region has the DNA TGTGCCAGTATCCCCCGGGGGGGCCTGGGCTACGAGCAGTACTTC. Translating gives CASIPRGGLGYEQYF.

Only one count was recorded for this clone. This chain joins TRBV6-2 or TRBV6-3 and TRBJ2-1; D perhaps matches TRBD2 (6 bases). This CDR3 has 16 amino acids. CDR1 and CDR2 (germline): MNHEY, SVGEGT. With 0 bases removed from V and 3 bases from J, the gap between germline ends came to 12 bases. The CDR3 DNA is TGTGCCAGCAGTTACTCTGTGAGGAGGGGCTACAATGAGCAGTTCTTC. Residues: CASSYSVRRGYNEQFF.

The chain has TRBV19 and TRBJ1-2; weak D call: TRBD1 (5 bases). CDR3 length: 11 amino acids. Per germline, CDR1 LNHDA and CDR2 SQIVND (reference sequence). V shed 3 bases and J shed 7 bases, with 6 bases lying between them. The chain's CDR3 is CASSMQGGYTF. The CDR3 DNA is TGTGCCAGTAGTATGCAGGGTGGCTACACCTTC.

The chain is built from TRBV4-2 and TRBJ1-2; 7 bases line up with TRBD1. The germline gives CDR1 LGHNA, CDR2 YNFKEQ. V trimming: 4 bases; J trimming: 4 bases; junction bases outside the gene matches: 6. The CDR3 is made up of 14 amino acids. CDR3 coding DNA: TGTGCCAGCAGCCCGGCATGGGACAGCTATGGCTACACCTTC. It is translated as CASSPAWDSYGYTF.

The CDR3 nucleotides are TGTGCCAGTAGTCCTCAGATCCGGAGGGCCGGGAGCAATCAGCCCCAGCATTTT. Its translation: CASSPQIRRAGSNQPQHF. V usage is TRBV19 and J usage is TRBJ1-5; D unclear. The CDR3 has 18 residues. The V end lost 5 bases, the J end lost 1 base, and 21 bases lay between the germline ends. Per germline, CDR1 LNHDA and CDR2 SQIVND (reference sequence).

This sequence joins TRBV7-8 and TRBJ1-6, with 7 positions matching TRBD1. The CDR3 is 13 amino acids. Germline V CDR1 and CDR2: SGHVS, FQNEAQ. The V and J ends lost 5 bases and 8 bases, in that order; junction bases with no gene match: 3. The CDR3 region is CASSATGYSPLHF. The CDR3 region has the DNA TGTGCCAGCAGCGCGACAGGGTATTCACCCCTCCACTTT.

The rearrangement joins TRBV7-3 to TRBJ2-1; 10 nucleotides agree with TRBD1. The germline gives CDR1 SGHTA, CDR2 FQGTGA. The trim removed 2 bases at V and 7 bases at J, leaving 5 bases unmatched. The CDR3 loop spans 15 amino acids. The CDR3 DNA follows: TGTGCCAGCAGCTTAGTCGGGACAGGGGATAATGAGCAGTTCTTC. This codes for CASSLVGTGDNEQFF.

The CDR3 DNA is TGTGCCAGCTCACCATTGGGGTCGGGGGACACCATATATTTT. This encodes CASSPLGSGDTIYF. This sequence joins TRBV18 and TRBJ1-3; D possibly corresponds to TRBD1 (5 bases). This CDR3 is 14 amino acids long. The germline CDR1 and CDR2 sequences are KGHSH and LQKENI. V lost 2 bases, J lost 8 bases, and 13 bases lay in between.

This chain uses TRBV3-1 (or the pseudogene TRBV3-2) with TRBJ1-6; D unclear. CDR1 is LGHDT, CDR2 YNNKEL, per germline (reference sequence). Trimming stripped 3 bases from V and 0 bases from J, with 3 bases between. CDR3 length equals 14 residues. The DNA of the CDR3 is TGTGCCAGCAGCCAGAGCTCCTATAATTCACCCCTCCACTTT. Translating gives CASSQSSYNSPLHF.

This chain joins TRBV10-3 and TRBJ1-2, with TRBD1 matching 12 bases. The CDR3 consists of 16 residues. V shed 0 bases and J 8 bases; nucleotides not matched to a gene: 7. Germline CDR1 is ENHRY and CDR2 is SYGVKD. The CDR3 DNA reads TGTGCCATCAGTGAGTCGCGGGGACAGGGGGCGGAGGGCTACACCTTC. Protein product: CAISESRGQGAEGYTF.